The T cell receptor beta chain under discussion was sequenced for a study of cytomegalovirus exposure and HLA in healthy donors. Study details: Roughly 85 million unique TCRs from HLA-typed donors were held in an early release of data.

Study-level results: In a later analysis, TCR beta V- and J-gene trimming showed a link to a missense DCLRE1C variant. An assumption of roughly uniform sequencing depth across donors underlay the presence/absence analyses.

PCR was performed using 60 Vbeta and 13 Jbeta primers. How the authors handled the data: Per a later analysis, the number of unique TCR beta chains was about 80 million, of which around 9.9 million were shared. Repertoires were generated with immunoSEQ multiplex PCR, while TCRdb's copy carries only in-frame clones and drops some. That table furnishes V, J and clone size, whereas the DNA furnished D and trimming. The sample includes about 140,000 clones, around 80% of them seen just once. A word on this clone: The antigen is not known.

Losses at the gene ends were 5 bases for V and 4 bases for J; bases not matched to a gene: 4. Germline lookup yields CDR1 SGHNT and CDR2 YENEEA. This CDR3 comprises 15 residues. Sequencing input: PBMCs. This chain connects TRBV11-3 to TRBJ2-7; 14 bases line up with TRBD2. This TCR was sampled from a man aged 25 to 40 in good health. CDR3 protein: CASSLGLAGVYEQYF. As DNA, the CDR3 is TGTGCCAGCAGCCTGGGACTAGCGGGAGTTTACGAGCAGTACTTC.